This TCR beta chain was profiled in a study of beta chain features in type 1 diabetes. Findings and caveats of the study: It was among patients, rather than healthy donors, that naive, central memory and Treg TCRB repertoires appeared more similar. The cDNA sequencing approach could over-represent high-TCR-expressing cells.

On this clone: The antigen remains unidentified.

Germline CDR1 reads MDHEN; CDR2 reads SYDVKM. CDR3 length: 16 amino acids. The trim removed 2 bases at V and 3 bases at J, leaving 3 bases unmatched. The sequenced template was cDNA made from the entire isolated RNA. Assay used: immunoSEQ multiplex PCR; TCRdb lists only in-frame clones, some missing. The table has 900,000 or so clones, roughly 16% seen once. The authors took one heparinised blood draw, averaging approximately 120 mL, from each donor. Sorting with CD45RO/CCR7/CD25/CD127/CD95/CD27 yielded naive, central memory, regulatory and stem-like memory CD4+ cells. The chain joins TRBV28 to TRBJ2-3; TRBD2 matches 12 bases. The clonotype comes from a young woman in good health. The sequenced material came from naive CD4+ T cells from blood. DNA for the CDR3: TGTGCCAGCAGTTTAGTCCTAGCGGGAGGGACAGATACGCAGTATTTT. This sequence encodes CASSLVLAGGTDTQYF.